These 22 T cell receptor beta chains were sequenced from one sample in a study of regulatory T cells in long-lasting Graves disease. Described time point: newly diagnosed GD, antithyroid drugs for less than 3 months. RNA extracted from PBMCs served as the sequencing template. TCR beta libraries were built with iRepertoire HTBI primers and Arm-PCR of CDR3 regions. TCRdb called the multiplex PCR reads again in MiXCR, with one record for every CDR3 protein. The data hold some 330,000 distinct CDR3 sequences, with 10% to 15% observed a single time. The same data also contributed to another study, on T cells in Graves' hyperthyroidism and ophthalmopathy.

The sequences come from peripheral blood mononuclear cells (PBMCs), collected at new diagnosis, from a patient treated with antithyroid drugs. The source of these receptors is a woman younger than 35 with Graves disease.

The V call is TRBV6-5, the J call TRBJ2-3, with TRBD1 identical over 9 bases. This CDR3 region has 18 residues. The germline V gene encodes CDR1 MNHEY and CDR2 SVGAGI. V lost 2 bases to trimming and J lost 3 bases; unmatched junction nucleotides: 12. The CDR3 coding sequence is TGTGCCAGCAGTTACCACCCTCACACAGGGGGCGCGACAGATACGCAGTATTTT. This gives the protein CASSYHPHTGGATDTQYF.

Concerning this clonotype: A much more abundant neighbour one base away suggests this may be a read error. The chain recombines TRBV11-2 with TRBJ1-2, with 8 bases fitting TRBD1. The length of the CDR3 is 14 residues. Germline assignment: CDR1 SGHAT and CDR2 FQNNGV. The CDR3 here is CASSDMDRVYGYAF. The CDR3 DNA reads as TGTGCCAGCAGCGATATGGACAGGGTTTATGGCTACGCCTTC.

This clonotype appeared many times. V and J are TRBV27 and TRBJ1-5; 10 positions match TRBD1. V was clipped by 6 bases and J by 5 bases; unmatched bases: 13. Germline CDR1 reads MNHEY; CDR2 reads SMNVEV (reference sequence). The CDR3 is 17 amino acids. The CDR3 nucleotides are TGTGCCAGCAGGACATGGAGTACCGGGACAGGGGATCAGCCCCAGCATTTT. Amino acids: CASRTWSTGTGDQPQHF.

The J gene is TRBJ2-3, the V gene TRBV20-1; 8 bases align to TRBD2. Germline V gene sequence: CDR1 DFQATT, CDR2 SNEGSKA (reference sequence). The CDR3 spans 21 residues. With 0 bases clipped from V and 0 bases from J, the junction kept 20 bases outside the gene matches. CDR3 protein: CSARDRASGSRSSTSTDTQYF. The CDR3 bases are TGCAGTGCTAGAGATCGGGCGAGCGGGAGTCGTAGTAGCACTAGCACAGATACGCAGTATTTT.

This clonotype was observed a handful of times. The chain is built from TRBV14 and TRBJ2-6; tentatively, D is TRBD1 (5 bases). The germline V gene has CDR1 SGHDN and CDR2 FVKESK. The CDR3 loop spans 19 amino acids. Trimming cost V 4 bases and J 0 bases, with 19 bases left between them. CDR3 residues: CASSPTRQTSNSGANVLTF. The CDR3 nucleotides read TGTGCCAGCAGCCCGACCCGACAGACTTCAAACTCTGGGGCCAACGTCCTGACTTTC.

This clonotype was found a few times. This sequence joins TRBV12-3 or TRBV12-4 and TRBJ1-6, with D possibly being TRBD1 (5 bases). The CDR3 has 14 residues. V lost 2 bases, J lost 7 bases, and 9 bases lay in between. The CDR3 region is CASSLYGGNSPLHF. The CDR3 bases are TGTGCCAGCAGTTTATACGGGGGGAATTCACCCCTCCACTTT.

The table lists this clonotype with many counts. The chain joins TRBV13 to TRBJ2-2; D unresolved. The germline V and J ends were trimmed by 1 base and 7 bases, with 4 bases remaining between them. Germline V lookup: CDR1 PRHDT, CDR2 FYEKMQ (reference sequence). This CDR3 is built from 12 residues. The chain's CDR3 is CASSLAGGELFF. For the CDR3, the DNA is TGTGCCAGCAGCTTAGCCGGCGGGGAGCTGTTTTTT.

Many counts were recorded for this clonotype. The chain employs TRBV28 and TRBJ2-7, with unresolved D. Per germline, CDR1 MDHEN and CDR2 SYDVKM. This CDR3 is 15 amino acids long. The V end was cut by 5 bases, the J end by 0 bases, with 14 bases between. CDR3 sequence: CASSLYTSSSYEQYF. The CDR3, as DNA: TGTGCCAGCAGTCTGTACACCTCGAGCTCCTACGAGCAGTACTTC. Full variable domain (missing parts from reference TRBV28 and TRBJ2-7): DVKVTQSSRYLVKRTGEKVFLECVQDMDHENMFWYRQDPGLGLRLIYFSYDVKMKEKGDIPEGYSVSREKKERFSLILESASTNQTSMYLCASSLYTSSSYEQYFGPGTRLTVT.

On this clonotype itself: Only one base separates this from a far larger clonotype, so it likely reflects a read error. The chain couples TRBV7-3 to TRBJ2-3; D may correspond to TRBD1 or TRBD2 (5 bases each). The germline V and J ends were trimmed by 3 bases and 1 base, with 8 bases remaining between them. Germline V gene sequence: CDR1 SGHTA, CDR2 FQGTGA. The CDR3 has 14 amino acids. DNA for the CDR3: TGTGCCAGCAGCTTGGGACGGGGCACAGATACGCAGTATTTT. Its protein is CASSLGRGTDTQYF.

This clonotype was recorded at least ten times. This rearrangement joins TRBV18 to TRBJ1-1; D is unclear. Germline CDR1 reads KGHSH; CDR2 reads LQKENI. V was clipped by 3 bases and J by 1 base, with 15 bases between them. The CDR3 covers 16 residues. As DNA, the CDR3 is TGTGCCAGCTCACCTGCGTTTAACGGACCGAACACTGAAGCTTTCTTT. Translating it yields CASSPAFNGPNTEAFF.

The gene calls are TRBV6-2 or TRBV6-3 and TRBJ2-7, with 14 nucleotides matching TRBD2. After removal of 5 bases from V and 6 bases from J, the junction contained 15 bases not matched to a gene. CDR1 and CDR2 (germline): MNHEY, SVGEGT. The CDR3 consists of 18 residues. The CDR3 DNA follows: TGTGCCAGCAGTCCAACCTTATGGGGACTAGCGGGGGCCCTCGAGCAGTACGTC. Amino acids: CASSPTLWGLAGALEQYV.

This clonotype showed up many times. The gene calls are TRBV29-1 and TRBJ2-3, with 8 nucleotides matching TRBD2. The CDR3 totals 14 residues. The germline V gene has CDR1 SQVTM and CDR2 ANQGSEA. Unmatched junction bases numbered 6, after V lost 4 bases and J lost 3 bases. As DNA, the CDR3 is TGCAGCGTTGTGATAGCGGGATCGACAGATACGCAGTATTTT. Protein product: CSVVIAGSTDTQYF.

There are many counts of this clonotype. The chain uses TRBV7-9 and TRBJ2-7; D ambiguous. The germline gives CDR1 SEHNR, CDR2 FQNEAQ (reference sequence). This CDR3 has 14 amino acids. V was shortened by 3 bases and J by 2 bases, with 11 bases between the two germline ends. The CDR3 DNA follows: TGTGCCAGCAGCTTCCAACTGGCGCCCTACGAGCAGTACTTC. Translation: CASSFQLAPYEQYF.

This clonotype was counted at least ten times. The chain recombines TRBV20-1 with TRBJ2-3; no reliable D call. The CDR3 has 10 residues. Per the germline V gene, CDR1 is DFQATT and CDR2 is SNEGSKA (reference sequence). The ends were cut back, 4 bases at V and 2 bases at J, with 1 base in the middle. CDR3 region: CSATTDTQYF. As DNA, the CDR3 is TGCAGTGCTACCACAGATACGCAGTATTTT.

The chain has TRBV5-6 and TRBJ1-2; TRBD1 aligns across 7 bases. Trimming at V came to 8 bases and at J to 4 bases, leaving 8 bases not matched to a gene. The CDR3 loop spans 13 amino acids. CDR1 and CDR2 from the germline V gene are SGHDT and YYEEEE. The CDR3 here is CASVQGRSYGYTF. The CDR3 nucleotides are TGTGCCAGTGTACAGGGGCGTAGCTATGGCTACACCTTC.

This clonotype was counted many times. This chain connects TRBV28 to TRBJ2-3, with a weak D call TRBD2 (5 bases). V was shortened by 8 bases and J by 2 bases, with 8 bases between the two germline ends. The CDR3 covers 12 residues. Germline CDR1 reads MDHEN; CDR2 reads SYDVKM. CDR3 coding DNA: TGTGCCAGCGGGAGAGACACAGATACGCAGTATTTT. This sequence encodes CASGRDTDTQYF. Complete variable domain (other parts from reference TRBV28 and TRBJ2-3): DVKVTQSSRYLVKRTGEKVFLECVQDMDHENMFWYRQDPGLGLRLIYFSYDVKMKEKGDIPEGYSVSREKKERFSLILESASTNQTSMYLCASGRDTDTQYFGPGTRLTVL.

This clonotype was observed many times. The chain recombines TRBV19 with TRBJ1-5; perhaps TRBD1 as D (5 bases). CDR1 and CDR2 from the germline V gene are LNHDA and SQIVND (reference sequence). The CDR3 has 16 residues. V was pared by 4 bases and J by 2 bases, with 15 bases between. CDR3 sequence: CASSSQPRGGNQPQHF. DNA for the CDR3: TGTGCCAGTAGTAGTCAGCCGAGGGGTGGCAATCAGCCCCAGCATTTT.

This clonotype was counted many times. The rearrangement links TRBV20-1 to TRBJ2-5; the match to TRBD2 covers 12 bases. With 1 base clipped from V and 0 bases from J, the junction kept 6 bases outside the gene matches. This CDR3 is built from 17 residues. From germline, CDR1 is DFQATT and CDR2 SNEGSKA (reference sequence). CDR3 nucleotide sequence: TGCAGTGCTAGAGGGACTAGCGGGGAGACGTACCAAGAGACCCAGTACTTC. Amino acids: CSARGTSGETYQETQYF.

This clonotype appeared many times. CDR3 residues: CASSLVVAVNQPQHF. In DNA, the CDR3 is TGTGCCAGCAGCTTGGTTGTCGCAGTGAATCAGCCCCAGCATTTT. The chain carries TRBV5-5 and TRBJ1-5; D gene ambiguous. Germline V gives CDR1 SGHKS, CDR2 YYEKEE (reference sequence). Trimming pared 0 bases from V and 4 bases from J, leaving 11 bases between. The CDR3 covers 15 residues.

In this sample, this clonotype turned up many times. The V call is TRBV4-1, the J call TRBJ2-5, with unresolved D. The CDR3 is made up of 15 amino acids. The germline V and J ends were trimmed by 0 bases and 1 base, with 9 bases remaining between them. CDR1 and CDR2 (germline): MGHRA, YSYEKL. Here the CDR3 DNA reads TGCGCCAGCAGCCAAGAGGGTCGGATCCAAGAGACCCAGTACTTC. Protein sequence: CASSQEGRIQETQYF.

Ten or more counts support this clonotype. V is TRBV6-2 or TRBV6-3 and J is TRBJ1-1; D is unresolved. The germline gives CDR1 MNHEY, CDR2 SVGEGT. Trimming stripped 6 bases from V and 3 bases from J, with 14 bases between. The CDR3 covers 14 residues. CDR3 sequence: CASSYRSWDTEAFF. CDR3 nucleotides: TGTGCCAGCAGCTACAGATCCTGGGACACTGAAGCTTTCTTT.

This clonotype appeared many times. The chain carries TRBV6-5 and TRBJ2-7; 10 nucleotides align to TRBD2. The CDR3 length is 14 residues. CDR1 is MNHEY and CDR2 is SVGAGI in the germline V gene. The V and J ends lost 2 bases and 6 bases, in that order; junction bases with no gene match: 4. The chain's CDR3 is CASSYPSGRGEQYF. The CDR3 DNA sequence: TGTGCCAGCAGTTACCCTAGCGGGAGAGGCGAGCAGTACTTC.